The 2 T cell receptor beta chains in this list originate from one sample, sequenced in a study of blood T cell repertoires in COVID-19. This table comes from immunoSEQ multiplex PCR, and its TCRdb copy is limited to in-frame clones, with some not included. The sample lists about 69,000 clones, approximately 75% occurring once. The sample was peripheral blood. Receptors originate from a human donor in a cohort sampled during active COVID-19.

The chain uses TRBV24-1 and TRBJ2-2, with D perhaps TRBD1 (5 bases). CDR1 is KGHDR, CDR2 SFDVKD, per germline. The CDR3 covers 17 residues. V dropped 1 base and J dropped 0 bases, with 11 bases sitting between them. DNA of the CDR3: TGTGCCACCAGTGATTTAACAGGCTCGTCGAACACCGGGGAGCTGTTTTTT. The encoded protein is CATSDLTGSSNTGELFF.

The CDR3 DNA follows: TGTGCCAGCAGTCCTAGACAGGGGGGAAACTACGAGCAGTACTTC. It translates to CASSPRQGGNYEQYF. The chain carries TRBV6-1 and TRBJ2-7, with 9 nucleotides matching TRBD1. There are 15 residues in the CDR3. Trimming took 5 bases from V and 3 from J; bases not matched to a gene: 8. The germline CDR1 and CDR2 sequences are MNHNS and SASEGT.